This T cell receptor (beta chain) was sequenced during a study of T cells expressing NK-cell markers. The CDR3 sequence is 15 residues long. Germline CDR1 and CDR2: DFQATT and SNEGSKA (reference sequence). TCRdb processed the 5' RACE reads again and assigns one entry to each CDR3 protein, with no DNA. This listing includes 350,000 to 400,000 distinct CDR3 sequences. The source material was blood T cells: a sorted CD56 or NKG2C T cell subset, CD4+ or CD8+ T cells, or bulk PBMC T cells (not recorded which). The clonotype was recovered from a woman aged 45-59 years in good health. The V gene is TRBV20-1, the J gene TRBJ2-7; TCRdb selects TRBD1, and the lack of DNA leaves this call unchecked. The CDR3 is CSAEPGQGGAYEQYF.